This TCR beta chain was sequenced in a study of neurological immune-mediated disorders. Via MiXCR, TCRdb re-called the 5' RACE reads, giving one row per CDR3 protein. The sample yields approximately 90,000 distinct CDR3 sequences, approximately 3.3% seen once. There are a few counts of this clonotype. This sequence may be a read error, since a much larger clone differs from it by one base. PBMCs numbering 2 million and stored at -80 C yielded the unsorted libraries. The TCR sequence derives from a woman younger than 35 with multiple sclerosis. The sample consisted of PBMCs.

The CDR3 here is CASSTHGFQKIQYF. The CDR3, as DNA: TGTGCCAGCAGCACCCATGGCTTCCAAAAAATTCAGTACTTC. This chain uses TRBV3-1 with TRBJ2-4; D unclear. This CDR3 has 14 amino acids. CDR1 LGHDT and CDR2 YNNKEL come from the germline V gene (reference sequence).